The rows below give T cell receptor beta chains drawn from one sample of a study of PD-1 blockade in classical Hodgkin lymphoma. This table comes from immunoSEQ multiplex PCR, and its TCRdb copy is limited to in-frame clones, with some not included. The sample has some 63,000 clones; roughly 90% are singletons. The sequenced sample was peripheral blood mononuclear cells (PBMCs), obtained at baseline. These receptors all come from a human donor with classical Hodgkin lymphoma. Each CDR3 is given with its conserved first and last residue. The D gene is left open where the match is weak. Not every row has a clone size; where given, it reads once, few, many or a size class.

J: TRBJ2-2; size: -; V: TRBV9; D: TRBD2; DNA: TGTGCCAGCAATATAGCGGGAGGGGACACCGGGGAGCTGTTTTTT; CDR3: CASNIAGGDTGELFF
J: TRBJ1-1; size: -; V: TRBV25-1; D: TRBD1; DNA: TGTGCCAGCAGTGCACAGGGGAAGGGAACTGAAGCTTTCTTT; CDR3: CASSAQGKGTEAFF
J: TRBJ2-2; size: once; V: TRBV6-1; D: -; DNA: TGTGCCAGCAGTGAAGCACGTTATCGGAACACCGGGGAGCTGTTTTTT; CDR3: CASSEARYRNTGELFF
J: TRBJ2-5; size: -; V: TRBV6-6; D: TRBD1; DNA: TGTGCCAGCAGCTCAGGGGGCCTCCAAGAGACCCAGTACTTC; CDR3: CASSSGGLQETQYF
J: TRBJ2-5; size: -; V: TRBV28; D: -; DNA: TGTGCCAGCAGTTTTGGAGAGACCCAGTACTTC; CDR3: CASSFGETQYF
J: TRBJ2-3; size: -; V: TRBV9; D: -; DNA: TGTGCCAGCAGCGTAGATGGGGCCCAGTTCCTGGCAGATACGCAGTATTTT; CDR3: CASSVDGAQFLADTQYF
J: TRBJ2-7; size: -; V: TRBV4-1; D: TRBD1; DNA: TGCGCCAGCAGCCAAGATGGGGGACAGGGGGATTACGAGCAGTACTTC; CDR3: CASSQDGGQGDYEQYF
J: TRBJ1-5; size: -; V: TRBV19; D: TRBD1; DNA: TGTGCCAGTAGTGTTCCGACAGGGCCTCAGCCCCAGCATTTT; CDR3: CASSVPTGPQPQHF
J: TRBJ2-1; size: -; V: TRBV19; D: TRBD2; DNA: TGTGCCAGTAGTATTTGGGGGACTAGCCAATACAATGAGCAGTTCTTC; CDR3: CASSIWGTSQYNEQFF
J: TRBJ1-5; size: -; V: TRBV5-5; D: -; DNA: TGTGCCAGCAGCTTGGGGACACCTTATAGCAATCAGCCCCAGCATTTT; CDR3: CASSLGTPYSNQPQHF
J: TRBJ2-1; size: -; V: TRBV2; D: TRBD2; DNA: TGTGCCAGCAGTGAATTGGCTAGCGGGGGGGCGGAGGAGCAGTTCTTC; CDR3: CASSELASGGAEEQFF
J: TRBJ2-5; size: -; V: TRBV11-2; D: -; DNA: TGTGCCAGCAGCACGTCTAGCGACCAAGAGACCCAGTACTTC; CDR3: CASSTSSDQETQYF
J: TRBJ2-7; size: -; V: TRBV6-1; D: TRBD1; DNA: TGTGCCAGCAGCAAGACAGGGGGGGGACCCTACGAGCAGTACTTC; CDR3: CASSKTGGGPYEQYF
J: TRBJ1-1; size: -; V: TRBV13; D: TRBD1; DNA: TGTGCCAGCAGAACGGGACAGATGAACACTGAAGCTTTCTTT; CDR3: CASRTGQMNTEAFF
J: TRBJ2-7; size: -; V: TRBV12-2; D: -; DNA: TGTGCAAGTCGCTTACGTTCCCTTCCGATGCCGCGCGAGCAGTACTTC; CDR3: CASRLRSLPMPREQYF
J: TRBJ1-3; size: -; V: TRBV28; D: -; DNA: TGTGCCAGCAGTGCCCTGCAACAGGGTCATCCCTCTGGAAACACCATATATTTT; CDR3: CASSALQQGHPSGNTIYF
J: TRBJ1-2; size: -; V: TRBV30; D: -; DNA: TGTGCCTGGAGTGGTGGACTGGCCCTTGGCTACACCTTC; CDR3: CAWSGGLALGYTF
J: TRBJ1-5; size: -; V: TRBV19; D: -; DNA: TGTGCCAGTAGTATGATCAGCTTAAATCAGCCCCAGCATTTT; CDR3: CASSMISLNQPQHF
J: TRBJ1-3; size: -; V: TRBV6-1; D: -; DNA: TGTGCCAGCAGTCGAAGGGGTCCTGGAAACACCATATATTTT; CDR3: CASSRRGPGNTIYF
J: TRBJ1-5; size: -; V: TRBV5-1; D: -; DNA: TGCGCCAGCAGCAGGGACAGCAATCAGCCCCAGCATTTT; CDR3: CASSRDSNQPQHF
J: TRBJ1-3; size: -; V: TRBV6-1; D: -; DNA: TGTGCCAGCAGTTCGGGGTCCCTGGGAAACACCATATATTTT; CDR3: CASSSGSLGNTIYF
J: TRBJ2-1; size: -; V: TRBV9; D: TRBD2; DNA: TGTGCCAGCAGCGTAGTACTAGCGGCCTACAATGAGCAGTTCTTC; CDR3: CASSVVLAAYNEQFF
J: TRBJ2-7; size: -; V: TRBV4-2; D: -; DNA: TGTGCCAGCAGCCAAGACAGGGACTCCTACGAGCAGTACTTC; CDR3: CASSQDRDSYEQYF
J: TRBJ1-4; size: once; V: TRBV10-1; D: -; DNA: TGCGCCAGCAGTGATCGGGGAACAAGTGAAAAACTGTTTTTT; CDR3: CASSDRGTSEKLFF
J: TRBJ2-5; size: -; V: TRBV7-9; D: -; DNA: TGTGCCAGCAGCTTAGTGCTGGGGTGGAAGACCCAGTACTTC; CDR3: CASSLVLGWKTQYF
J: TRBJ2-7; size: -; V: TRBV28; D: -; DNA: TGTGCCAGCAGAGGTAACTTGGAGCAGTACTTC; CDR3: CASRGNLEQYF
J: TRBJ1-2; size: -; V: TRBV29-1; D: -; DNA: TGCAGCGTTGCAGGGGCAGTTTACTATGGCTACACCTTC; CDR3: CSVAGAVYYGYTF
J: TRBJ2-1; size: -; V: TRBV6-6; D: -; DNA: TGTGCCAGCATAGGGCGGACCTCCTACAATGAGCAGTTCTTC; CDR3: CASIGRTSYNEQFF
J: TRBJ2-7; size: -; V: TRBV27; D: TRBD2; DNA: TGTGCCAGCAGTCGGGGGACTAGCGGGTACTCCTACGAGCAGTACTTC; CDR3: CASSRGTSGYSYEQYF
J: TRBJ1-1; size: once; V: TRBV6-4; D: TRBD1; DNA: TGTGCCAGCAGCAAGACAGGGGTGAGCGAAGCTTTCTTT; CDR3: CASSKTGVSEAFF
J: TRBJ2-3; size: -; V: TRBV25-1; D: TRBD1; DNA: TGTGCCACCCTCAGGACAGGGAGCACAGATACGCAGTATTTT; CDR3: CATLRTGSTDTQYF
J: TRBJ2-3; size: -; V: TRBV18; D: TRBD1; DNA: TGTGCCAGCTCACCACAGGGGGCGGGCGCAGATACGCAGTATTTT; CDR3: CASSPQGAGADTQYF
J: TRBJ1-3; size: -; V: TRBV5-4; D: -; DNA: TGTGCCAGCAGCTTAAGTATGAGTGGAAACACCATATATTTT; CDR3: CASSLSMSGNTIYF
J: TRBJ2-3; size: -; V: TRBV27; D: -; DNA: TGTGCCAGCAGTTTGGAGGAGGGGGGTGCAGATACGCAGTATTTT; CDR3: CASSLEEGGADTQYF
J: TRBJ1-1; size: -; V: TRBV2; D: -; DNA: TGTGCCAGCAGTGTCCCCACAGGGCCCCCGAACACTGAAGCTTTCTTT; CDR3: CASSVPTGPPNTEAFF
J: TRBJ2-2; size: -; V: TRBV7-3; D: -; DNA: TGTGCCAGCAGCTGGACAGTAACCGGGGAGCTGTTTTTT; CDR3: CASSWTVTGELFF
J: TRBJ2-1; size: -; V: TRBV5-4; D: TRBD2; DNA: TGTGCCAGCAGCTTAGCGGGAGTTGACTACAATGAGCAGTTCTTC; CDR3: CASSLAGVDYNEQFF
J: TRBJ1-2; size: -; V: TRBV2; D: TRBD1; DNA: TGTGCCAGCAGTCCCCCTGACAGGGCCAACTATGGCTACACCTTC; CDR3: CASSPPDRANYGYTF
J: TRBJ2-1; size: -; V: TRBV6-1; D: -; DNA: TGTGCCAGTAACCCTACGGCATACAATGAGCAGTTCTTC; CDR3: CASNPTAYNEQFF
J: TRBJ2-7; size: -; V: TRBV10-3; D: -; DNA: TGTGCCATCAAATCGGCTATCTTGGACTACGAGCAGTACTTC; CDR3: CAIKSAILDYEQYF
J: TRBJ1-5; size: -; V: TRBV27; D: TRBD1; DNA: TGTGCCAGCGGTGGGACAGACTGGAATCAGCCCCAGCATTTT; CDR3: CASGGTDWNQPQHF
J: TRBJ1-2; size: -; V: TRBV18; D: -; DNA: TGTGCCAGCTCACCGGAGCGGAACTATGGCTACACCTTC; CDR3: CASSPERNYGYTF
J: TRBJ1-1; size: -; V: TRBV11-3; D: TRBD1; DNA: TGTGCCAGCAGCTTGAACAGGGGCTCCACTGAAGCTTTCTTT; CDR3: CASSLNRGSTEAFF
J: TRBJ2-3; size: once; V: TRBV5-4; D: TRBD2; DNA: TGTGCCAGCAGCTTGGTAGCGGGAGGAGGCACAGATACGCAGTATTTT; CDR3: CASSLVAGGGTDTQYF
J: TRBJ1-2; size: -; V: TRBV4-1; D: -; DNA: TGCGCCAGCAGCCAAGGGAACTATGGCTACACCTTC; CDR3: CASSQGNYGYTF
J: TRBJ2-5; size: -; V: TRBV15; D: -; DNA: TGTGCCACCAGGAAGAGGACAGTCCATCCCCAAGAGACCCAGTACTTC; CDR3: CATRKRTVHPQETQYF
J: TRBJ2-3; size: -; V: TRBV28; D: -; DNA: TGTGCCAGCAGCCCACACGACTGGGTGGCGCAGTATTTT; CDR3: CASSPHDWVAQYF
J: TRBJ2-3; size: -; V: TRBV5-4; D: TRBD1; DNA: TGTGCCAGCAGCACGGACAGGGCGTACGGTAGCACAGATACGCAGTATTTT; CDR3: CASSTDRAYGSTDTQYF
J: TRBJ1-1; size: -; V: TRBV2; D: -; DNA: TGTGCCAGCAGTGAAGATCTCGGTACCCTGATGGCTTTCTTT; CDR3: CASSEDLGTLMAFF
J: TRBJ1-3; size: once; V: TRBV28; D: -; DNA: TGTGCCAGCAGTTTAAGCGCAGCTCTGAGCTCTGGAAACACCATATATTTT; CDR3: CASSLSAALSSGNTIYF
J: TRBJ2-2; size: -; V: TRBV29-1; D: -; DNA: TGCAGCGTTGAAGGACGGTTGAACACCGGGGAGCTGTTTTTT; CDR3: CSVEGRLNTGELFF
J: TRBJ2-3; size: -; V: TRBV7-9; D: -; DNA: TGTGCCAGCACCCAAGGTACAGGGAACACAGATACGCAGTATTTT; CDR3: CASTQGTGNTDTQYF
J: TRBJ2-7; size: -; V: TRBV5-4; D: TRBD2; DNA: TGTGCCAGCAGCTTGTGGCTAGCGGGGGGGCGTTACGAGCAGTACTTC; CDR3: CASSLWLAGGRYEQYF
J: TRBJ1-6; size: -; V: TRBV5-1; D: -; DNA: TGCGCCAGCAGCTTGGACGTCTCCTATAATTCACCCCTCCACTTT; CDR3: CASSLDVSYNSPLHF
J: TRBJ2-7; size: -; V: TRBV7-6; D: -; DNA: TGTGCCAGCAGCTTATCCCCCACAGCTGTCTACGAGCAGTACTTC; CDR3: CASSLSPTAVYEQYF
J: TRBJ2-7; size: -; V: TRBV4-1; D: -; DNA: TGCGCCAGCAGCCAAGGGCAGGGGCCCTCCTACGAGCAGTACTTC; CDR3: CASSQGQGPSYEQYF
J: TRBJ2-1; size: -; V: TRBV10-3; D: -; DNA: TGTGCCATCAGTGACGTGGGAAACTCCTACAATGAGCAGTTCTTC; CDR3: CAISDVGNSYNEQFF
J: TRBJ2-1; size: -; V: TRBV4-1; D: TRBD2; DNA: TGCGCCAGCAGCCCAGTTGGGACTAGCGGAACGACAATTTACAATGAGCAGTTCTTC; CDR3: CASSPVGTSGTTIYNEQFF